This T cell receptor beta chain was found in a study of beta chain features in type 1 diabetes. Whole-study results and caveats: In every one of the four CD4+ subsets, TCRB CDR3s were moderately but significantly shorter in Type 1 diabetes patients.

Investigators reverse transcribed all isolated RNA, so they sequenced expressed TCRB transcripts. TCRdb's copy holds only in-frame clones and misses some; the assay was immunoSEQ multiplex PCR. The table has 130,000 or so clones, around 10% seen once. This clone has a handful of counts. Its cognate antigen is unknown. This clonotype was obtained from a man under 40 with type 1 diabetes. Sample: central memory CD4+ T cells from blood.

CDR3 in amino acids: CASSLALSGRGEQYF. The CDR3 nucleotides are TGTGCCAGCAGCTTAGCGTTGTCGGGGAGGGGCGAGCAGTACTTC. This chain connects TRBV7-8 to TRBJ2-7; 7 positions match TRBD2. Germline lookup yields CDR1 SGHVS and CDR2 FQNEAQ. J was trimmed by 6 bases and V by 0 bases; bases with no gene match: 8. This CDR3 comprises 15 residues.